This T cell receptor (beta chain) is from a study of PD-L1 blockade in urothelial cancer. Clones were read by immunoSEQ multiplex PCR, and TCRdb kept only the in-frame ones, dropping some. The profile shows about 100,000 clones, approximately 85% of them singletons. CDR3 size: 16 residues. The germline V gene encodes CDR1 MGHRA and CDR2 YSYEKL. Trimming took 1 base from V and 6 from J; bases not matched to a gene: 6. This TCR derives from a man aged 50 to 60 with urothelial cancer. V and J are TRBV4-1 and TRBJ1-5; 10 bases map to TRBD1. Sample: PBMCs, taken around atezolizumab (anti-PD-L1) treatment. The CDR3 sequence is CASSQVLGQGTQPQHF. The CDR3 DNA reads as TGCGCCAGCAGCCAAGTCCTGGGACAGGGGACTCAGCCCCAGCATTTT.